The entry that follows covers one TCR beta chain sequence. Its specificity is unknown. Deep-level settings were used for running the assay. Libraries were prepared by immunoSEQ multiplex PCR; TCRdb keeps only in-frame clonotypes and omits some of them. The sample includes about 1.5 million clones, 95% to 99% of them seen just once. This record belongs to a study of shared clonotypes between healthy human individuals. The wider study: Samples came from a couple of female and three male donors aged 18 to 49. Study findings and constraints: Larger estimated richness was generally seen in naive subsets than in memory subsets. Clonotypes not shared had lower generation probabilities than those common to all four donors.

CDR1 and CDR2 (germline): SQVTM, ANQGSEA. Unmatched junction bases numbered 9, after V lost 5 bases and J lost 7 bases. There are 14 residues in the CDR3. This TCR was recovered from a man aged 25-45 years in good health. The chain carries TRBV29-1 and TRBJ1-2; 11 bases align to TRBD1. The material sequenced was naive CD4+ T cells sorted from blood. The subset: CD45RA+ positively selected. The CDR3 coding sequence is TGCAGCGTTCAAAGGGACAGGGGGTACTTTGGCTACACCTTC. This gives the protein CSVQRDRGYFGYTF.